These T cell receptor beta chains were read from a single sample in a study of PD-L1 blockade in urothelial cancer. The table came from immunoSEQ multiplex PCR; TCRdb's copy has only in-frame clones and leaves some out. Of 90,000 to 130,000 clones in the sample, around 90% were seen once. Material: PBMCs, obtained around atezolizumab (anti-PD-L1) treatment. Receptors originate from a man aged 60 to 75 with urothelial cancer. The CDR3 runs from the conserved cysteine through the conserved F or W. The D gene is left open where the match is weak. Size tells how often a clone was seen (once, few, many) or the class of an expanded clone, and some rows leave it out.

clone_size: few
j_call: TRBJ2-5
d_call: TRBD2
v_call: TRBV30
cdr3_aa: CAWSVIAGLRDQYF
cdr3_nt: TGTGCCTGGAGTGTTATAGCGGGGCTGCGAGACCAGTACTTC

clone_size: -
j_call: TRBJ2-1
d_call: TRBD2
v_call: TRBV27
cdr3_aa: CASSYQAGVVRQFF
cdr3_nt: TGTGCCAGCAGTTATCAAGCGGGGGTAGTTCGGCAGTTCTTC

clone_size: -
j_call: TRBJ1-4
d_call: -
v_call: TRBV10-3
cdr3_aa: CAISGSTGIDEKLFF
cdr3_nt: TGTGCCATCAGTGGGTCGACAGGTATCGATGAAAAACTGTTTTTT

clone_size: -
j_call: TRBJ2-1
d_call: -
v_call: TRBV30
cdr3_aa: CAWKMMETGIYNEQFF
cdr3_nt: TGTGCCTGGAAAATGATGGAGACGGGAATCTACAATGAGCAGTTCTTC

clone_size: -
j_call: TRBJ2-3
d_call: TRBD2
v_call: TRBV6-1
cdr3_aa: CASSDRLARTDTQYF
cdr3_nt: TGTGCCAGCAGTGACCGACTAGCGCGCACAGATACGCAGTATTTT

clone_size: -
j_call: TRBJ2-3
d_call: -
v_call: TRBV2
cdr3_aa: CASSPGLDNTDTQYF
cdr3_nt: TGTGCCAGCAGCCCGGGACTCGATAACACAGATACGCAGTATTTT

clone_size: -
j_call: TRBJ2-7
d_call: -
v_call: TRBV29-1
cdr3_aa: CSVVDIYEQYF
cdr3_nt: TGCAGCGTAGTGGACATCTACGAGCAGTACTTC

clone_size: -
j_call: TRBJ1-5
d_call: -
v_call: TRBV19
cdr3_aa: CASSLQGFQPQHF
cdr3_nt: TGTGCCAGTAGCTTACAGGGTTTTCAGCCCCAGCATTTT

clone_size: -
j_call: TRBJ1-1
d_call: -
v_call: TRBV2
cdr3_aa: CASSERSSIREAFF
cdr3_nt: TGTGCCAGCAGTGAACGGTCGTCAATCCGTGAAGCTTTCTTT

clone_size: -
j_call: TRBJ2-5
d_call: -
v_call: TRBV7-7
cdr3_aa: CASSSGLAPRETQYF
cdr3_nt: TGTGCTAGCAGCTCTGGACTCGCTCCAAGGGAGACCCAGTACTTC

clone_size: -
j_call: TRBJ2-3
d_call: -
v_call: TRBV7-8
cdr3_aa: CASSLGGPGTDTQYF
cdr3_nt: TGTGCCAGCAGCTTAGGGGGGCCGGGCACAGATACGCAGTATTTT

clone_size: -
j_call: TRBJ2-5
d_call: -
v_call: TRBV5-4
cdr3_aa: CASSLQSGQETQYF
cdr3_nt: TGTGCCAGCAGCTTGCAATCGGGGCAAGAGACCCAGTACTTC